This T cell receptor (beta chain) is from a study of blood T cell repertoires in COVID-19. Study as a whole: From the United States, Italy and Spain came samples of acute and convalescent COVID-19. In each case, the material was cDNA or gDNA derived from T cells, B-cell-depleted T cells, or PBMCs.

Study processing details: Amplification from reference gene primers served as the basis for estimated nucleated cell counts. The data were produced by immunoSEQ multiplex PCR, yet TCRdb's version contains in-frame clones alone and is incomplete. The D gene and trimming were derived from the DNA, and the V and J assignments and clone size from that table. In the table there are about 90,000 clones, over 70% of which are singletons. CDR1 is SGHVS, CDR2 FQNEAQ, per germline. Trimming pared 5 bases from V and 6 bases from J, leaving 20 bases between. The CDR3 has 16 residues. This chain joins TRBV7-8 and TRBJ2-1, with D maybe TRBD2 (6 bases). The clonotype originates from a woman of 80 years or more with active or convalescent COVID-19. The specimen sequenced was peripheral blood. CDR3 protein: CASSRLRGSLFNEQFF. CDR3 bases: TGTGCCAGCAGCCGTCTTCGGGGGAGCCTATTCAATGAGCAGTTCTTC.